The clone carrying this TCR beta chain was picked up a small number of times. Its antigen is undetermined. This sample is part of a study of CD8 T cells in ankylosing spondylitis. The study's findings and limits: Previously reported in reactive arthritis synovial fluid and blood were some of the motif variants. Reportedly, matched ankylosing spondylitis synovial fluid was significantly enriched for disease-linked clones. Seemingly characteristic of ankylosing spondylitis blood was a TCR beta motif consisting of under ten highly homologous variants.

By quantitative 5'-RACE with molecular barcodes, the TCR beta libraries were made. TCRdb used MiXCR to reprocess the 5' RACE reads, holding one entry per CDR3 protein. There are 200,000 to 250,000 distinct CDR3 sequences in the sample; 18% occur only once, and about 44% lies in the top ten. Trimming stripped 0 bases from V and 2 bases from J, with 8 bases between. This CDR3 comprises 14 residues. This TCR derives from a male donor with ankylosing spondylitis. The material sequenced was blood, either unsorted or a sorted T cell fraction (not recorded which). This rearrangement joins TRBV12-3 or TRBV12-4 to TRBJ2-7; TRBD1 might be the D (5 bases). The CDR3 is CASSLAGQAYEQYF. CDR3 nucleotides: TGTGCCAGCAGTTTAGCGGGGCAGGCCTACGAGCAGTACTTC.